The 9 T cell receptor gamma chains below all came from one sample that was sequenced in a study of gamma-delta chains in newborns, infants, children. TCRdb fed the reads into CATT to redo clone calling. Among 3,000 to 4,000 gamma-chain clones listed, around two thirds were seen once. Sequencing input: blood. The receptors stem from a child who was a newborn, infant or young child, either healthy, febrile or measles-vaccinated (not recorded which).

The chain has TRGV8 and TRGJ1 or TRGJ2. The J gene, left out of TCRdb, was set here by checking the DNA against germline. This CDR3 has 13 residues. The V gene's germline CDR1 is VENAVY and CDR2 YDSYNSRV. Losses at the gene ends were 4 bases for V and 0 bases for J; bases not matched to a gene: 3. CDR3: CATWEWNYYKKLF. The CDR3, as DNA: TGTGCCACCTGGGAGTGGAATTATTATAAGAAACTCTTT.

As to this clone: Mismatch with germline at one junction end may stem from a read error. Distinct nucleotide sequences in the sample also encode this CDR3. Here the CDR3 reads CALWDNYQELGKKIKVF. CDR3 coding DNA: TGTGCCTTGTGGGACAACTACCAAGAGTTGGGCAAAAAGATCAAGGTATTT. J is TRGJP and V is TRGV9. The J gene, not given by TCRdb, was assigned here from a germline match of the nucleotide sequence. Germline loops: CDR1 GITISATS, CDR2 ISYDGTV (reference sequence). This CDR3 spans 17 amino acids.

The V and J genes are TRGV8 and TRGJ1 or TRGJ2. Matching the DNA to germline supplied the J gene, which TCRdb does not give. This CDR3 has 14 residues. With V trimmed by 0 bases and J by 5 bases, 7 bases remained unmatched. The germline CDR1 and CDR2 sequences are VENAVY and YDSYNSRV. The CDR3: CATWDRPLDYKKLF. CDR3 coding DNA: TGTGCCACCTGGGATAGGCCCTTGGATTATAAGAAACTCTTT.

The rearrangement uses TRGV9 and TRGJ1 or TRGJ2. The CDR3 sequence is 12 residues long. Germline V gene lookup returns CDR1 GITISATS and CDR2 ISYDGTV (reference sequence). The V and J ends lost 10 bases and 2 bases, in that order; junction bases with no gene match: 8. The CDR3 DNA reads TGTGCCTTCCCGAAGGATTATTATAAGAAACTCTTT. It specifies CAFPKDYYKKLF.

Concerning this clone itself: Being one base from a much bigger clone, this may be a read error. Different DNA sequences within this sample yield the same CDR3. V usage is TRGV8 and J usage is TRGJ1 or TRGJ2. TCRdb supplies no J gene; here it was assigned by aligning the nucleotide sequence to germline. CDR3 length equals 11 residues. The germline CDR1 and CDR2 sequences are VENAVY and YDSYNSRV. Trimming took 2 bases from V and 5 from J; bases not matched to a gene: 0. The CDR3 protein is CATWDNYKKLF. Written as DNA, the CDR3 is TGTGCCACCTGGGATAATTATAAGAAACTCTTT.

The chain is built from TRGV8 and TRGJP2. TCRdb supplies no J gene; here it was assigned by aligning the nucleotide sequence to germline. The CDR3 has 11 residues. Per germline, CDR1 VENAVY and CDR2 YDSYNSRV. With V trimmed by 5 bases and J by 13 bases, 7 bases remained unmatched. The CDR3 sequence: CATWVRKIKTF. In DNA form, the CDR3 reads TGTGCCACCTGGGTACGCAAGATCAAGACGTTT.

In the case of this clone: Other nucleotide sequences in the sample specify the same CDR3. The chain uses TRGV9 and TRGJP. TCRdb does not report a J gene; here it was assigned by matching the DNA to germline references. The CDR3 loop spans 17 amino acids. The V and J ends lost 2 bases and 4 bases, in that order; junction bases with no gene match: 5. Germline CDR1 is GITISATS and CDR2 is ISYDGTV (reference sequence). In DNA form, the CDR3 reads TGTGCCTTGTGGGAGGGAGGACAAGAGTTGGGCAAAAAAATCAAGGTATTT. Protein product: CALWEGGQELGKKIKVF.

The genes are TRGV8 and TRGJ1 or TRGJ2. No J gene was available from TCRdb, and it was assigned here by a germline match of the DNA. Trimming took 9 bases from V and 8 from J; bases not matched to a gene: 10. The length of the CDR3 is 11 residues. The germline V gene has CDR1 VENAVY and CDR2 YDSYNSRV. For the CDR3, the DNA is TGTGCCACCCAAGGCCCCGATAAGAAACTCTTT. Translating it yields CATQGPDKKLF.

A few counts support this clone. This rearrangement joins TRGV9 to TRGJP. TCRdb does not report a J gene; here it was assigned by matching the DNA to germline references. Germline values: CDR1 GITISATS, CDR2 ISYDGTV (reference sequence). There are 16 residues in the CDR3. V trimming: 3 bases; J trimming: 7 bases; junction bases outside the gene matches: 6. CDR3 sequence: CALWELPELGKKIKVF. The CDR3 bases are TGTGCCTTGTGGGAGCTTCCGGAGTTGGGCAAAAAAATCAAGGTATTT.